These 24 T cell receptor beta chains were all obtained from the same sample, sequenced in a study of T cells in Graves' hyperthyroidism and ophthalmopathy. Amplified TCR beta CDR3 regions came from RNA transcripts. First-round RT-PCR targeting the TCR CDR3 was performed with the HTBI primer set. TCRdb reanalysed the multiplex PCR reads using MiXCR and keeps one entry per CDR3 protein. The sample contains about 600,000 distinct CDR3 sequences, approximately 15% of which appear only once. Specimen: blood. These receptor sequences come from a woman in her forties with Graves' ophthalmopathy.

This clonotype has at least ten counts. The CDR3 region is CASSPVAGGSYEQYF. DNA of the CDR3: TGTGCCAGCAGTCCAGTAGCGGGTGGTTCCTACGAGCAGTACTTC. The chain carries TRBV12-3 or TRBV12-4 and TRBJ2-7, with 7 positions matching TRBD2. The CDR3 extends over 15 amino acids. Trimming removed 5 bases from V and 1 base from J; junction bases left unmatched: 8.

This clonotype occurred many times. This chain links TRBV7-2 with TRBJ2-2; tentatively, D is TRBD2 (6 bases). The CDR3 covers 15 residues. The V and J ends lost 3 bases and 4 bases respectively, with 12 bases between them. The germline V gene has CDR1 SGHTA and CDR2 FQGNSA. CDR3 region: CASSFIRGSTGELFF. The CDR3 DNA reads TGTGCCAGCAGCTTCATACGGGGGAGCACCGGGGAGCTGTTTTTT.

This chain links TRBV30 with TRBJ1-5; D is possibly TRBD1 (5 bases). The V end lost 1 base, the J end lost 5 bases, and 6 bases lay between the germline ends. Germline V gene data show CDR1 as GTSNPN and CDR2 as SVGIG (reference sequence). The CDR3 sequence is 12 residues long. The CDR3 here is CAWSGGDQPQHF. The CDR3 nucleotides are TGTGCCTGGAGTGGGGGGGATCAGCCCCAGCATTTT.

At least ten counts were recorded for this clonotype. The V call is TRBV28, the J call TRBJ1-1, with 7 positions matching TRBD1. The germline V gene encodes CDR1 MDHEN and CDR2 SYDVKM. The CDR3 spans 15 residues. V lost 11 bases and J lost 0; bases outside the gene matches: 12. The CDR3 DNA follows: TGTGCCGTCGTCCAGGGGGGGCACATGAACACTGAAGCTTTCTTT. Its translation is CAVVQGGHMNTEAFF. The entire variable domain, with the rest obtained from reference TRBV28 and TRBJ1-1, is as follows: DVKVTQSSRYLVKRTGEKVFLECVQDMDHENMFWYRQDPGLGLRLIYFSYDVKMKEKGDIPEGYSVSREKKERFSLILESASTNQTSMYLCAVVQGGHMNTEAFFGQGTRLTVV.

The chain has TRBV20-1 and TRBJ2-2, with 10 bases that match TRBD2. J gave up 5 bases and V 0 bases, and 12 bases lay outside the gene matches. Germline loops: CDR1 DFQATT, CDR2 SNEGSKA (reference sequence). The CDR3 is 18 amino acids. CDR3 bases: TGCAGTGCTAGAGATCTTCGGGCTAGCGGGGGTTATACCGGGGAGCTGTTTTTT. It yields the protein CSARDLRASGGYTGELFF.

This clonotype has a handful of counts. The chain couples TRBV6-1 to TRBJ2-2; TRBD2 is a possible D gene (6 bases). The ends were cut back, 6 bases at V and 6 bases at J, with 14 bases in the middle. This CDR3 comprises 14 residues. Germline CDR1 and CDR2: MNHNS and SASEGT. In DNA form, the CDR3 reads TGTGCCAGCAGGATAGGGGCGGGGCCCGGGGAGCTGTTTTTT. Residues: CASRIGAGPGELFF.

The CDR3 here is CAWSEVGHYEQYF. The CDR3 nucleotides are TGTGCCTGGAGTGAGGTGGGCCACTACGAGCAGTACTTC. V and J are TRBV30 and TRBJ2-7, with D unresolved. The CDR3 length is 13 residues. V dropped 1 base and J dropped 3 bases, with 10 bases sitting between them. Germline values: CDR1 GTSNPN, CDR2 SVGIG (reference sequence).

Regarding this clonotype: A much larger clone is a single base away; this may be a read error. The chain carries TRBV2 and TRBJ2-3, with D possibly TRBD2 on 6 matching bases. V lost 7 bases and J lost 4, with 15 bases in between. Germline lookup yields CDR1 SNHLY and CDR2 FYNNEI. This CDR3 is built from 14 residues. CDR3 protein: CASTLGLRADTQYF. The CDR3, as DNA: TGTGCCAGCACTCTGGGACTGCGCGCAGATACGCAGTATTTT.

This clonotype has a count of ten or more. The chain joins TRBV30 to TRBJ1-1; TRBD1 might be the D (6 bases). Trimming removed 4 bases at V and 0 bases at J, with 9 bases between. Germline CDR1 reads GTSNPN; CDR2 reads SVGIG (reference sequence). This CDR3 has 13 amino acids. The CDR3 bases are TGTGCCTGGAACAGGGACATGAACACTGAAGCTTTCTTT. This codes for CAWNRDMNTEAFF.

This clonotype showed up many times. The chain joins TRBV12-3 or TRBV12-4 to TRBJ1-6; no reliable D call. This CDR3 has 14 amino acids. Trimming left V 3 bases short and J 9 bases short, with 12 bases between. The CDR3 loop is CASSFRASTSPLHF. In nucleotides, the CDR3 is TGTGCCAGCAGTTTCCGGGCATCGACTTCACCCCTCCACTTT.

The chain employs TRBV13 and TRBJ2-4; tentatively, D is TRBD2 (5 bases). The CDR3 runs 13 residues. With 2 bases removed from V and 7 bases from J, the gap between germline ends came to 9 bases. Germline-derived CDR1 and CDR2 are PRHDT and FYEKMQ (reference sequence). The CDR3 region has the DNA TGTGCCAGCAGCTTAATGCGGGCCAACATTCAGTACTTC. It translates to CASSLMRANIQYF.

The DNA for the CDR3 is TGCAGTGCTAGAGATCCGAACAGCCGCGGGTTAACCTATGGCTACACCTTC. Amino acids: CSARDPNSRGLTYGYTF. V is TRBV20-1 and J is TRBJ1-2; D remains unclear. This CDR3 region has 17 residues. Trimming removed 0 bases from V and 4 bases from J, with 21 bases in between. Per germline, CDR1 DFQATT and CDR2 SNEGSKA (reference sequence).

This chain connects TRBV11-3 to TRBJ2-1; D gene ambiguous. The CDR3 has 14 amino acids. The V and J ends lost 5 bases and 6 bases respectively, with 14 bases between them. Germline lookup yields CDR1 SGHNT and CDR2 YENEEA. The CDR3 DNA follows: TGTGCCAGCAGCGAATCCCCCAATCGCAATGAGCAGTTCTTC. This gives the protein CASSESPNRNEQFF.

In this sample, this clonotype turned up a few times. V usage is TRBV7-2 and J usage is TRBJ2-1; TRBD1 or TRBD2 may be the D gene (6 bases each). V was cut by 4 bases and J by 6 bases, with 13 bases left in between. Germline values: CDR1 SGHTA, CDR2 FQGNSA. The CDR3 covers 14 residues. The CDR3 loop is CASSYGGRPNEQFF. CDR3 bases: TGTGCCAGCAGCTATGGGGGGCGCCCCAATGAGCAGTTCTTC.

The table lists this clonotype with many counts. The V and J genes are TRBV5-1 and TRBJ2-1; TRBD2 is a possible D gene (5 bases). This CDR3 region has 12 residues. The germline CDR1 and CDR2 sequences are SGHRS and YFSETQ. V lost 1 base, J lost 9 bases, and 8 bases lay in between. CDR3 protein: CASSLYRGEQFF. The CDR3 DNA sequence: TGCGCCAGCAGCTTGTACCGGGGTGAGCAGTTCTTC.

A few counts support this clonotype. The chain combines TRBV4-1 with TRBJ1-5; TRBD1 might be the D (5 bases). V lost 0 bases and J 7 bases, leaving 13 bases between the germline ends. CDR1 and CDR2 from the germline V gene are MGHRA and YSYEKL. The CDR3 covers 15 residues. As DNA, the CDR3 is TGCGCCAGCAGCCAAGATGGGGGGGGTTGGCAGCCCCAGCATTTT. This sequence encodes CASSQDGGGWQPQHF.

The V call is TRBV7-9, the J call TRBJ2-7; either TRBD1 or TRBD2 may supply D (5 bases each). The V and J ends lost 3 bases and 1 base respectively, with 10 bases between them. The CDR3 has 14 residues. The germline V gene encodes CDR1 SEHNR and CDR2 FQNEAQ (reference sequence). CDR3 sequence: CASSFEGTSYEQYF. Here the CDR3 DNA reads TGTGCCAGCAGCTTCGAAGGGACGTCCTACGAGCAGTACTTC.

This clonotype was detected ten times or more. The chain is built from TRBV11-2 and TRBJ1-4; 7 nucleotides align to TRBD1. The CDR3 totals 14 residues. V was pared by 5 bases and J by 8 bases, with 8 bases of the junction left unmatched. CDR1 is SGHAT and CDR2 is FQNNGV in the germline V gene. CDR3 in amino acids: CASSPGGGWEKLFF. CDR3 coding DNA: TGTGCCAGCAGCCCAGGGGGGGGCTGGGAAAAACTGTTTTTT.

This clonotype was counted at least ten times. V gene TRBV12-3 or TRBV12-4 combines with J gene TRBJ1-5, with D hard to call. V was clipped by 5 bases and J by 0 bases, with 14 bases between them. The CDR3 extends over 16 amino acids. CDR3 loop: CASSGPSGSSNQPQHF. CDR3 bases: TGTGCCAGCAGTGGTCCATCCGGGAGTAGCAATCAGCCCCAGCATTTT.

This clonotype was recorded many times. The V and J genes are TRBV5-8 and TRBJ2-3; the match to TRBD2 covers 14 bases. Germline lookup yields CDR1 SGHTS and CDR2 YDEGEE. The CDR3 runs to 18 residues. The V gene end was trimmed by 1 base and the J gene end by 3 bases; junction bases not matched to a gene: 7. CDR3 sequence reads: CASSLWGLAGVGTDTQYF. DNA of the CDR3: TGTGCCAGCAGCTTGTGGGGACTAGCGGGAGTAGGAACAGATACGCAGTATTTT.

There are a few counts of this clonotype. The chain joins TRBV7-9 to TRBJ1-1; D remains ambiguous. This CDR3 has 13 amino acids. Trimming shortened V by 5 bases and J by 10 bases, and 17 bases separated the two germline ends. The germline V gene has CDR1 SEHNR and CDR2 FQNEAQ (reference sequence). The CDR3 DNA reads TGTGCCAGCAGCCTGGACCGTGTTTGGGTAGCTTTCTTT. Protein sequence: CASSLDRVWVAFF.

This clonotype was seen a handful of times. The chain employs TRBV9 and TRBJ1-5, with 7 bases matching TRBD1. The CDR3 spans 15 residues. V trimming: 0 bases; J trimming: 2 bases; junction bases outside the gene matches: 2. Germline CDR1 is SGDLS and CDR2 is YYNGEE. CDR3 sequence reads: CASSVGQGGNQPQHF. The CDR3 DNA follows: TGTGCCAGCAGCGTAGGACAGGGAGGCAATCAGCCCCAGCATTTT.

The chain employs TRBV7-9 and TRBJ2-3; TRBD2 might be the D (7 bases). The CDR3 sequence is 16 residues long. CDR1 is SEHNR and CDR2 is FQNEAQ in the germline V gene (reference sequence). V was clipped by 1 base and J by 5 bases, with 16 bases between them. Here the CDR3 reads CASSLGLRGQRDTQYF. The CDR3 DNA is TGTGCCAGCAGCTTAGGCTTGCGGGGGCAGAGAGATACGCAGTATTTT.

This clonotype occurred a few times. The chain recombines TRBV12-3 or TRBV12-4 with TRBJ2-2; TRBD1 agrees at 9 bases. J lost 0 bases, V lost 4 bases, and 9 bases had no gene match. This CDR3 is 18 amino acids long. The CDR3 nucleotides are TGTGCCAGCAGTTCCCCGGACAGGGGTCCCACGAACACCGGGGAGCTGTTTTTT. Its translation: CASSSPDRGPTNTGELFF.